These 26 T cell receptor beta chains share one sample of origin, sequenced in a study of T cell responses to AZD1222 COVID-19 vaccine. TCRdb's copy holds only in-frame clones and misses some; the assay was immunoSEQ multiplex PCR. The repertoire holds about 150,000 clones, about 89% seen once, with 6.5% to 8% in the top ten. The input for sequencing was peripheral blood, taken 28 days after the second dose of the MenACWY control vaccine. The receptors were sampled from an adult who received the MenACWY meningococcal vaccine as a control.

CDR3 amino acids: CSVESSGLAGEQYF. The CDR3 DNA is TGCAGCGTTGAATCCAGTGGACTAGCGGGTGAGCAGTACTTC. V and J are TRBV29-1 and TRBJ2-7, with 11 bases fitting TRBD2. The ends lost 2 bases at V and 7 bases at J; junction bases unmatched: 7. From germline, CDR1 is SQVTM and CDR2 ANQGSEA. The CDR3 loop spans 14 amino acids.

This clone was found once. The gene calls are TRBV3-1 (or the pseudogene TRBV3-2) and TRBJ1-3, with 11 nucleotides matching TRBD1. With 6 bases clipped from V and 4 bases from J, the junction kept 11 bases outside the gene matches. Germline-derived CDR1 and CDR2 are LGHDT and YNNKEL (reference sequence). This CDR3 has 17 residues. The CDR3 DNA is TGTGCCAGCAGTCGTGGGACAGGGGGTACTGGCGGAAACACCATATATTTT. Its translation: CASSRGTGGTGGNTIYF.

This clone was detected a few times. This chain connects TRBV6-5 to TRBJ1-1; D may be TRBD1 (5 bases). The CDR3 extends over 15 amino acids. The ends were cut back, 6 bases at V and 5 bases at J, with 19 bases in the middle. Germline CDR1 MNHEY, CDR2 SVGAGI. The CDR3 nucleotides read TGTGCCAGCAGGCCTCCGGGACGGAGTTGGACTGAAGCTTTCTTT. Its protein is CASRPPGRSWTEAFF.

The V gene is TRBV5-5, the J gene TRBJ1-5; D is unresolved. Germline CDR1 is SGHKS and CDR2 is YYEKEE (reference sequence). The V gene lost 2 bases and the J gene lost 6 bases, with 9 bases spanning the gap. This CDR3 region has 13 residues. CDR3: CASSFILGQPQHF. DNA of the CDR3: TGTGCCAGCAGCTTTATATTGGGTCAGCCCCAGCATTTT.

This chain connects TRBV6-2 or TRBV6-3 to TRBJ1-1, with D tentatively TRBD1 (5 bases). Between the trimmed V and J ends, which lost 0 bases and 4 bases, there was a span of 12 bases. Per the germline V gene, CDR1 is MNHEY and CDR2 is SVGEGT. The CDR3 is 15 amino acids. CDR3 in DNA: TGTGCCAGCAGTTACTCCTTGCCCCAGGGCACTGAAGCTTTCTTT. Translating it yields CASSYSLPQGTEAFF.

This clone was seen a few times. This chain links TRBV2 with TRBJ2-7; D unclear. Trimming shortened V by 6 bases and J by 1 base, and 10 bases separated the two germline ends. Germline CDR1 and CDR2: SNHLY and FYNNEI. The CDR3 runs to 13 residues. CDR3 bases: TGTGCCAGCAGCGAAAGGGAATCCTACGAGCAGTACTTC. Protein product: CASSERESYEQYF.

The chain carries TRBV28 and TRBJ1-5; 7 nucleotides line up with TRBD1. V lost 6 bases and J lost 4; bases outside the gene matches: 9. CDR1 MDHEN and CDR2 SYDVKM come from the germline V gene. The CDR3 extends over 15 amino acids. CDR3 sequence: CASSPSGGGNQPQHF. CDR3 sequence (DNA): TGTGCCAGCAGCCCTTCAGGGGGAGGGAATCAGCCCCAGCATTTT.

The chain employs TRBV7-8 and TRBJ2-1; D uncertain. This CDR3 comprises 12 residues. Trimming cost V 5 bases and J 8 bases, with 10 bases left between them. Germline V gives CDR1 SGHVS, CDR2 FQNEAQ. CDR3 sequence reads: CASSRERYEQFF. In DNA form, the CDR3 reads TGTGCCAGCAGCCGAGAGCGCTATGAGCAGTTCTTC.

V and J are TRBV9 and TRBJ2-2, with TRBD2 as a possible D gene (5 bases). The germline V and J ends were trimmed by 0 bases and 6 bases, with 9 bases remaining between them. The CDR3 totals 14 residues. Germline CDR1 SGDLS, CDR2 YYNGEE. The CDR3 sequence is CASSVAVEAGELFF. The CDR3 nucleotides are TGTGCCAGCAGCGTAGCAGTGGAGGCCGGGGAGCTGTTTTTT. The whole variable domain, filled in from reference TRBV9 and TRBJ2-2, reads DSGVTQTPKHLITATGQRVTLRCSPRSGDLSVYWYQQSLDQGLQFLIQYYNGEERAKGNILERFSAQQFPDLHSELNLSSLELGDSALYFCASSVAVEAGELFFGEGSRLTVL.

The rearrangement joins TRBV24-1 to TRBJ2-2, with 10 bases identical to TRBD2. CDR1 and CDR2 from the germline V gene are KGHDR and SFDVKD. V dropped 3 bases and J dropped 7; count of bases not matched to a gene: 4. The CDR3 covers 15 residues. In DNA, the CDR3 is TGTGCCACCAGTGATAGCGGGAGGGCGATCGGGGAGCTGTTTTTT. This codes for CATSDSGRAIGELFF.

The chain combines TRBV25-1 with TRBJ2-7, with D perhaps TRBD2 (7 bases). The germline V gene has CDR1 MGHDK and CDR2 SYGVNS. This CDR3 region has 14 residues. The V end was cut by 4 bases, the J end by 3 bases, with 13 bases between. CDR3 in amino acids: CASSAAGANYEQYF. CDR3 coding DNA: TGTGCCAGCAGTGCCGCGGGGGCGAACTACGAGCAGTACTTC.

The V gene is TRBV3-1 (or the pseudogene TRBV3-2), the J gene TRBJ1-6; 7 bases line up with TRBD1. CDR3 length: 16 residues. Germline CDR1 and CDR2: LGHDT and YNNKEL (reference sequence). The J segment lost 7 bases and the V segment lost 1 base, leaving 7 bases of the junction unmatched. CDR3 amino acids: CASSQGGRGENSPLHF. CDR3 nucleotide sequence: TGTGCCAGCAGCCAAGGAGGCAGGGGGGAGAATTCACCCCTCCACTTT.

V gene TRBV24-1 combines with J gene TRBJ2-2; D gene unclear. The V gene's germline CDR1 is KGHDR and CDR2 SFDVKD. The length of the CDR3 is 15 residues. V shed 4 bases and J shed 4 bases, with 12 bases lying between them. The CDR3: CATSDETTFTGELFF. Here the CDR3 DNA reads TGTGCCACCAGTGACGAGACAACTTTCACCGGGGAGCTGTTTTTT.

This clone was detected only a few times. The J gene is TRBJ2-5, the V gene TRBV11-3, with D uncertain. V was shortened by 5 bases and J by 2 bases, with 12 bases between the two germline ends. This CDR3 region has 14 residues. CDR1 and CDR2 from the germline V gene are SGHNT and YENEEA. CDR3 in amino acids: CASSPPGSQETQYF. In DNA, the CDR3 is TGTGCCAGCAGCCCCCCGGGCAGTCAAGAGACCCAGTACTTC.

This chain uses TRBV5-6 with TRBJ2-3; 9 bases are shared with TRBD2. CDR1 is SGHDT and CDR2 is YYEEEE in the germline V gene. The CDR3 runs to 16 residues. J lost 2 bases, V lost 4 bases, and 8 bases had no gene match. In DNA form, the CDR3 reads TGTGCCAGCAGCACCATAGCGGGGGACTCCACAGATACGCAGTATTTT. Its translation is CASSTIAGDSTDTQYF.

This chain connects TRBV20-1 to TRBJ2-3; D is perhaps TRBD1 (6 bases). The V end lost 3 bases, the J end lost 6 bases, and 13 bases lay between the germline ends. CDR1 is DFQATT and CDR2 is SNEGSKA in the germline V gene (reference sequence). The CDR3 covers 13 residues. The CDR3 protein is CSASHRAGDTQYF. The DNA for the CDR3 is TGCAGTGCTAGTCACAGGGCCGGGGATACGCAGTATTTT.

The chain carries TRBV6-2 or TRBV6-3 and TRBJ2-3, with 7 positions matching TRBD2. The junction had 1 base not matched to a gene; V was cut back by 4 bases and J by 0 bases. CDR3 length equals 14 residues. CDR1 is MNHEY, CDR2 SVGEGT, per germline. This chain's CDR3 is CASSLGGSTDTQYF. The CDR3 bases are TGTGCCAGCAGTTTGGGGGGGAGCACAGATACGCAGTATTTT.

The genes are TRBV10-1 and TRBJ2-7; maybe TRBD1 (5 bases). V lost 4 bases and J 3 bases, leaving 19 bases between the germline ends. CDR1 is WNHNN, CDR2 SYGVQD, per germline (reference sequence). The CDR3 runs to 16 residues. The CDR3 loop is CASSGRGPQGVYEQYF. The CDR3 DNA reads TGCGCCAGCAGTGGAAGGGGCCCCCAGGGTGTCTACGAGCAGTACTTC.

The chain carries TRBV27 and TRBJ2-7, with TRBD1 matching over 8 bases. Per the germline V gene, CDR1 is MNHEY and CDR2 is SMNVEV (reference sequence). Losses at the gene ends were 7 bases for V and 3 bases for J; bases not matched to a gene: 2. The CDR3 runs 12 residues. The CDR3 region is CASKTGGYEQYF. For the CDR3, the DNA is TGTGCCAGCAAAACAGGGGGCTACGAGCAGTACTTC.

This rearrangement joins TRBV14 to TRBJ1-1; 8 bases agree with TRBD1. The V segment lost 0 bases and the J segment 11 bases; nucleotides outside the gene matches: 14. Germline lookup yields CDR1 SGHDN and CDR2 FVKESK. The CDR3 contains 16 residues. The CDR3 reads CASSQDFPGTGVAAFF. The CDR3 coding sequence is TGTGCCAGCAGCCAAGACTTTCCCGGGACAGGCGTTGCGGCTTTCTTT.

This clone showed up just once. The genes are TRBV7-2 and TRBJ2-3, with a weak D call TRBD2 (5 bases). V was trimmed by 6 bases and J by 0 bases, leaving 16 bases between them. Germline CDR1 and CDR2: SGHTA and FQGNSA. The CDR3 is 16 amino acids. CDR3: CASSSVSGLSTDTQYF. Written as DNA, the CDR3 is TGTGCCAGCAGTTCGGTTAGTGGACTGAGCACAGATACGCAGTATTTT.

This clone was picked up one time. This sequence joins TRBV18 and TRBJ2-7; 10 nucleotides match TRBD2. The CDR3 sequence is 14 residues long. With V trimmed by 3 bases and J by 3 bases, 2 bases remained unmatched. Germline V gene data show CDR1 as KGHSH and CDR2 as LQKENI. In DNA form, the CDR3 reads TGTGCCAGCTCACCCGGACTAGCGGTCTACGAGCAGTACTTC. Amino acid sequence: CASSPGLAVYEQYF.

This chain links TRBV2 with TRBJ1-1; D is perhaps TRBD1 (5 bases). The V and J ends lost 4 bases and 7 bases respectively, with 10 bases between them. Germline V gene lookup returns CDR1 SNHLY and CDR2 FYNNEI. This CDR3 region has 12 residues. CDR3 sequence: CASSGDGFEAFF. The CDR3 nucleotides read TGTGCCAGCAGTGGGGACGGCTTTGAAGCTTTCTTT. The variable domain in full, with the rest retrieved from reference TRBV2 and TRBJ1-1, is EPEVTQTPSHQVTQMGQEVILRCVPISNHLYFYWYRQILGQKVEFLVSFYNNEISEKSEIFDDQFSVERPDGSNFTLKIRSTKLEDSAMYFCASSGDGFEAFFGQGTRLTVV.

CDR3 in amino acids: CASSISGLAGDSSSYNEQFF. The CDR3 DNA reads TGTGCCAGTAGTATCTCGGGACTAGCGGGGGACTCGAGCTCCTACAATGAGCAGTTCTTC. The chain recombines TRBV19 with TRBJ2-1; TRBD2 matches 14 bases. Germline V gene data show CDR1 as LNHDA and CDR2 as SQIVND (reference sequence). This CDR3 has 20 amino acids. With 3 bases clipped from V and 0 bases from J, the junction kept 10 bases outside the gene matches.

The chain recombines TRBV3-1 (or the pseudogene TRBV3-2) with TRBJ2-1; TRBD2 agrees at 9 bases. The CDR3 sequence is 18 residues long. Trimming cost V 0 bases and J 8 bases; bases outside gene matches: 14. Germline CDR1 is LGHDT and CDR2 is YNNKEL (reference sequence). CDR3 amino acids: CASSQDSGTSYTIHEQFF. For the CDR3, the DNA is TGTGCCAGCAGCCAAGATAGTGGGACTAGCTATACTATCCATGAGCAGTTCTTC.

This chain's CDR3 is CASSLATSGSDEQFF. The CDR3 DNA sequence: TGCGCCAGCAGCTTGGCGACTAGCGGGAGCGATGAGCAGTTCTTC. The gene calls are TRBV5-1 and TRBJ2-1, with 12 bases lining up with TRBD2. Germline trimming cut 0 bases from V and 8 bases from J; bases unmatched to any gene: 3. This CDR3 region has 15 residues. CDR1 and CDR2 from the germline V gene are SGHRS and YFSETQ.